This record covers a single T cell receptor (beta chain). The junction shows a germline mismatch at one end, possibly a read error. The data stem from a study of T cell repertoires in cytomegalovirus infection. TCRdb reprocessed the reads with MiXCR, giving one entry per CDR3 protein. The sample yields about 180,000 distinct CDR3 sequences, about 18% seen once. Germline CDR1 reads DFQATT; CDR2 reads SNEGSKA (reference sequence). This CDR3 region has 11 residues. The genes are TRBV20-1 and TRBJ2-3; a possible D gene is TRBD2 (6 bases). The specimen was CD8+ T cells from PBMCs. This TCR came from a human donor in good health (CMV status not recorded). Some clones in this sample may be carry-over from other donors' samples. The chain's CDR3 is CSTSYTDTQYF. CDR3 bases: TGCAGTACTAGCTACACAGATACGCAGTATTTT.